The 22 T cell receptor beta chains given below trace back to one sample, sequenced in a study of T cells after yellow fever vaccination. Using its own MiXCR run on the 5' RACE reads, TCRdb lists one record per CDR3 protein. The sample includes approximately 450,000 distinct CDR3 sequences, over 15% of them seen just once. Sequenced here: PBMCs, sampled before the yellow fever booster vaccination. These receptors were taken from a man in his late teens or twenties who received the YFV17D yellow fever vaccine.

V is TRBV5-1 and J is TRBJ2-7; possible D gene TRBD1, 6 bases. Deletions cut 3 bases from V and 9 bases from J, with 19 bases between. This CDR3 region has 14 residues. Germline V lookup: CDR1 SGHRS, CDR2 YFSETQ. CDR3 residues: CASSSGLQGAVQYF. The CDR3 DNA reads TGCGCCAGCAGCTCGGGGCTACAGGGTGCAGTGCAGTACTTC.

CDR3 region: CASIQFGEGFHTEAFF. The CDR3 DNA sequence: TGTGCCAGCATCCAGTTCGGGGAGGGGTTTCACACTGAAGCTTTCTTT. V usage is TRBV7-9 and J usage is TRBJ1-1; a possible D gene is TRBD1 (5 bases). Germline-derived CDR1 and CDR2 are SEHNR and FQNEAQ (reference sequence). Trimming took off 7 bases at V and 3 bases at J, with 21 bases between the two ends. The CDR3 has 16 residues. Full variable domain (rest looked up from reference TRBV7-9 and TRBJ1-1): DTGVSQNPRHKITKRGQNVTFRCDPISEHNRLYWYRQTLGQGPEFLTYFQNEAQLEKSRLLSDRFSAERPKGSFSTLEIQRTEQGDSAMYLCASIQFGEGFHTEAFFGQGTRLTVV.

This clonotype was recorded at least ten times. V and J are TRBV12-3 or TRBV12-4 and TRBJ2-3, with D perhaps given as TRBD1 or TRBD2 (5 bases each). The CDR3 loop spans 17 amino acids. The V end lost 4 bases, the J end lost 3 bases, and 20 bases lay between the germline ends. CDR3 protein: CASSSLGAHIRTDTQYF. The CDR3 region has the DNA TGTGCCAGCAGTTCCCTCGGGGCCCATATCAGGACAGATACGCAGTATTTT.

This clonotype was recorded a few times. The chain joins TRBV20-1 to TRBJ1-2, with unresolved D. The germline V and J ends were trimmed by 6 bases and 4 bases, with 18 bases remaining between them. The CDR3 is made up of 14 amino acids. Germline values: CDR1 DFQATT, CDR2 SNEGSKA (reference sequence). The CDR3 sequence is CSAAEGAEGYGYTF. Written as DNA, the CDR3 is TGCAGTGCCGCCGAAGGAGCCGAGGGCTATGGCTACACCTTC.

Only a few counts were recorded for this clonotype. This chain connects TRBV4-1 to TRBJ2-1; 8 positions agree with TRBD2. V was clipped by 4 bases and J by 8 bases; unmatched bases: 16. Germline V gene sequence: CDR1 MGHRA, CDR2 YSYEKL. The CDR3 totals 17 residues. The CDR3 is CASSPLLAAGGKDEQFF. In DNA form, the CDR3 reads TGCGCCAGCAGCCCTCTCCTGGCTGCGGGGGGAAAAGATGAGCAGTTCTTC.

A few counts support this clonotype. This chain connects TRBV6-6 to TRBJ1-5, with D uncertain. The ends were cut back, 2 bases at V and 0 bases at J, with 5 bases in the middle. In germline, CDR1 is MNHNY, CDR2 SVGAGI (reference sequence). The length of the CDR3 is 14 residues. The CDR3 bases are TGTGCCAGCAGTTACGGGTATAGCAATCAGCCCCAGCATTTT. Translation: CASSYGYSNQPQHF.

This clonotype was counted only a few times. CDR3 DNA: TGCGCCAGCAGCTTGGTAGGGACACCGAACTATGGCTACACCTTC. As protein: CASSLVGTPNYGYTF. This chain links TRBV5-1 with TRBJ1-2, with a tentative D call TRBD1 (6 bases). Germline CDR1 is SGHRS and CDR2 is YFSETQ. The CDR3 has 15 amino acids. The V end lost 0 bases, the J end lost 2 bases, and 11 bases lay between the germline ends.

In DNA form, the CDR3 reads TGTGCCAGCAGCGCCCATTTGGACCGCTCTGGGGCCAACGTCCTGACTTTC. As protein: CASSAHLDRSGANVLTF. The chain links TRBV9 to TRBJ2-6; D is ambiguous. Germline V lookup: CDR1 SGDLS, CDR2 YYNGEE. V lost 3 bases to trimming and J lost 0 bases, with 13 bases between them. The CDR3 runs 17 residues.

J is TRBJ1-1 and V is TRBV2; perhaps TRBD1 as D (6 bases). Trimming pared 7 bases from V and 7 bases from J, leaving 16 bases between. Germline V gene lookup returns CDR1 SNHLY and CDR2 FYNNEI. The CDR3 covers 13 residues. The DNA of the CDR3 is TGTGCCAGCAAGCCCAGGGGCGGCGGTGAAGCTTTCTTT. This encodes CASKPRGGGEAFF.

The rearrangement joins TRBV9 to TRBJ2-3; either TRBD1 or TRBD2 may fit D (6 bases each). The germline V gene encodes CDR1 SGDLS and CDR2 YYNGEE. The CDR3 extends over 15 amino acids. V lost 0 bases and J lost 2, with 10 bases in between. The chain's CDR3 is CASSVAGASTDTQYF. The CDR3 DNA sequence: TGTGCCAGCAGCGTAGCGGGGGCATCCACAGATACGCAGTATTTT.

This clonotype was counted a few times. J is TRBJ2-1 and V is TRBV7-2; TRBD2 matches 8 bases. V was pared by 3 bases and J by 8 bases, with 9 bases of the junction left unmatched. The V gene's germline CDR1 is SGHTA and CDR2 FQGNSA. This CDR3 spans 15 amino acids. This chain's CDR3 is CASSFRAGASDEQFF. Written as DNA, the CDR3 is TGTGCCAGCAGCTTTAGAGCGGGGGCGAGCGATGAGCAGTTCTTC.

This clonotype was seen a few times. This sequence joins TRBV6-5 and TRBJ2-7; 10 positions agree with TRBD1. The J segment lost 6 bases and the V segment lost 2 bases, leaving 7 bases of the junction unmatched. This CDR3 spans 15 amino acids. CDR1 is MNHEY and CDR2 is SVGAGI in the germline V gene. The CDR3 DNA follows: TGTGCCAGCAGTTACGCCGGGACAGGGGTGGTCGAGCAGTACTTC. Translating it yields CASSYAGTGVVEQYF.

The rearrangement joins TRBV6-5 to TRBJ1-1, with TRBD1 matching 7 bases. Unmatched junction bases numbered 9, after V lost 0 bases and J lost 2 bases. Germline CDR1 MNHEY, CDR2 SVGAGI. This CDR3 is built from 17 residues. The DNA of the CDR3 is TGTGCCAGCAGTTACTCCCCGTTGGGACAGATCAACACTGAAGCTTTCTTT. Translated, it gives CASSYSPLGQINTEAFF.

This clonotype has only a few counts. V is TRBV4-1 and J is TRBJ1-1, with a weak D call TRBD1 (5 bases). V lost 3 bases and J lost 2, with 7 bases in between. Germline values: CDR1 MGHRA, CDR2 YSYEKL. The CDR3 has 13 residues. The CDR3 DNA follows: TGCGCCAGCAGCCACCAGGGAAACACTGAAGCTTTCTTT. This translates into CASSHQGNTEAFF.

The J gene is TRBJ2-1, the V gene TRBV3-1; 7 bases line up with TRBD2. Germline CDR1 is LGHDT and CDR2 is YNNKEL (reference sequence). This CDR3 has 16 residues. The ends lost 2 bases at V and 2 bases at J; junction bases unmatched: 6. The CDR3 region has the DNA TGTGCCAGCAGCCAACGGGCTAGCGGTACCTACAATGAGCAGTTCTTC. It yields the protein CASSQRASGTYNEQFF.

The CDR3 bases are TGTGCCAGCAGCCTAGGACAGGGCGAGCAGTACGTC. Encoded protein: CASSLGQGEQYV. The genes are TRBV12-3 or TRBV12-4 and TRBJ2-7; 8 bases are shared with TRBD1. CDR3 length: 12 residues. The J segment lost 6 bases and the V segment lost 6 bases, leaving 4 bases of the junction unmatched.

This clonotype has ten or more counts. The chain has TRBV29-1 and TRBJ1-2; 9 bases are shared with TRBD1. The V gene's germline CDR1 is SQVTM and CDR2 ANQGSEA. The J segment lost 6 bases and the V segment lost 3 bases, leaving 5 bases of the junction unmatched. This CDR3 contains 13 residues. CDR3 protein: CSVEGQGSHGYTF. DNA of the CDR3: TGCAGCGTTGAGGGACAGGGATCCCATGGCTACACCTTC.

The genes are TRBV10-3 and TRBJ2-2, with 9 bases aligning to TRBD2. The CDR3 covers 12 residues. Germline CDR1 is ENHRY and CDR2 is SYGVKD. Unmatched junction bases numbered 4, after V lost 11 bases and J lost 6 bases. CDR3 nucleotide sequence: TGTGCCGGAGGCGGGGGGGCCGGGGAGCTGTTTTTT. Protein product: CAGGGGAGELFF.

The chain links TRBV10-2 to TRBJ2-2; 8 bases are a match to TRBD2. V gave up 6 bases and J gave up 6 bases; unmatched junction bases: 6. Germline V gene lookup returns CDR1 WSHSY and CDR2 SAAADI. There are 14 residues in the CDR3. This CDR3 is CASRFGGGPGELFF. The CDR3, as DNA: TGCGCCAGCAGATTTGGCGGGGGGCCCGGGGAGCTGTTTTTT.

This clonotype has a handful of counts. This chain uses TRBV10-3 with TRBJ2-3; TRBD2 matches 8 bases. Trimming removed 6 bases from V and 0 bases from J; junction bases left unmatched: 5. The CDR3 is 15 residues long. CDR1 is ENHRY and CDR2 is SYGVKD in the germline V gene. The CDR3 loop is CAISGQRGSTDTQYF. CDR3 coding DNA: TGTGCCATCAGCGGTCAGCGGGGGAGCACAGATACGCAGTATTTT.

This clonotype was detected only a few times. This chain connects TRBV4-1 to TRBJ1-1; no clear D. CDR1 and CDR2 (germline): MGHRA, YSYEKL. CDR3 length: 13 residues. Between the trimmed V and J ends, which lost 8 bases and 2 bases, there was a span of 12 bases. The CDR3 region has the DNA TGCGCCAGCCGGGAGAGTCTAAACACTGAAGCTTTCTTT. Protein product: CASRESLNTEAFF.

This clonotype was observed a handful of times. This rearrangement joins TRBV9 to TRBJ2-3; 10 nucleotides match TRBD2. This CDR3 has 18 residues. V shed 4 bases, J shed 2 bases, and the junction held 13 bases outside the gene matches. The germline CDR1 and CDR2 sequences are SGDLS and YYNGEE. The CDR3 region has the DNA TGTGCCAGCAGCTTCGGACTAGCGGCATCCCCCCCCACAGATACGCAGTATTTT. The encoded protein is CASSFGLAASPPTDTQYF.